The 25 T cell receptor beta chains listed next were all sequenced from one sample in a study of shared clonotypes between healthy human individuals. Sequenced by immunoSEQ multiplex PCR; TCRdb stores in-frame clones only, minus some. The sample shows around 330,000 clones, approximately 79% of them seen only once. The sequenced sample was memory CD4+ T cells sorted from blood. Noted subset: CD45RA-negative fraction. These receptors came from a man between 25 and 39 years old in good health.

The chain combines TRBV7-9 with TRBJ2-1; the D gene could be TRBD1 or TRBD2 (6 bases each). Germline V CDR1 and CDR2: SEHNR, FQNEAQ (reference sequence). With 6 bases removed from V and 10 bases from J, the gap between germline ends came to 13 bases. The CDR3 length is 12 residues. The CDR3 protein is CASSLGGREQFF. The CDR3 nucleotides are TGTGCCAGCAGTCTAGGGGGGCGGGAGCAGTTCTTC. The entire variable domain, with the rest obtained from reference TRBV7-9 and TRBJ2-1, is as follows: DTGVSQNPRHKITKRGQNVTFRCDPISEHNRLYWYRQTLGQGPEFLTYFQNEAQLEKSRLLSDRFSAERPKGSFSTLEIQRTEQGDSAMYLCASSLGGREQFFGPGTRLTVL.

The rearrangement links TRBV28 to TRBJ1-1, with D possibly TRBD1 on 6 matching bases. The CDR3 has 13 residues. Germline-derived CDR1 and CDR2 are MDHEN and SYDVKM. V was pared by 8 bases and J by 2 bases, with 12 bases between. CDR3 coding DNA: TGTGCCAGCCGGACAGCATCAAACACTGAAGCTTTCTTT. Protein sequence: CASRTASNTEAFF.

The chain joins TRBV11-2 to TRBJ2-5; D uncertain. The CDR3 is 13 residues long. The V and J ends lost 3 bases and 4 bases respectively, with 9 bases between them. Germline-derived CDR1 and CDR2 are SGHAT and FQNNGV. The CDR3, as DNA: TGTGCCAGCAGCTTTGTGGAACGAGAGACCCAGTACTTC. It translates to CASSFVERETQYF.

Only a few counts were recorded for this clone. This chain joins TRBV28 and TRBJ2-7; D perhaps matches TRBD2 (7 bases). The germline V gene encodes CDR1 MDHEN and CDR2 SYDVKM. The CDR3 has 13 amino acids. CDR3 sequence (DNA): TGTGCGGCCAGAGGGGGAGGGCCGTACGAGCAGTACTTC. Translation gives CAARGGGPYEQYF. Full variable domain (remainder filled in from reference TRBV28 and TRBJ2-7): DVKVTQSSRYLVKRTGEKVFLECVQDMDHENMFWYRQDPGLGLRLIYFSYDVKMKEKGDIPEGYSVSREKKERFSLILESASTNQTSMYLCAARGGGPYEQYFGPGTRLTVT.

The chain has TRBV6-5 and TRBJ2-3, with TRBD2 identical over 12 bases. V shed 5 bases and J 7 bases; nucleotides not matched to a gene: 7. CDR1 is MNHEY and CDR2 is SVGAGI in the germline V gene. The CDR3 has 15 residues. The CDR3 nucleotides read TGTGCCAGCAGTCTCCAGACTAGCGGGAGAAATACGCAGTATTTT. It encodes CASSLQTSGRNTQYF.

This clone was counted many times. At one of its ends the junction is not consistent with the germline gene, which may arise from a read error. The chain employs TRBV7-7 and TRBJ2-5, with D possibly TRBD1 on 6 matching bases. This CDR3 spans 15 amino acids. The V gene's germline CDR1 is SSHAT and CDR2 FNYEAQ (reference sequence). The CDR3: CASSQQGRVEETQYF. The CDR3 nucleotides are TGTGCTAGCAGCCAGCAGGGGCGGGTAGAAGAGACCCAGTACTTC.

This clone was detected only once. The J gene is TRBJ1-1, the V gene TRBV5-6; D unclear. The CDR3 runs 15 residues. The V gene's germline CDR1 is SGHDT and CDR2 YYEEEE. V shed 1 base and J shed 9 bases, with 19 bases lying between them. DNA for the CDR3: TGTGCCAGCAGCTTGAACGCCGTCCTGTCACGGAAAGCTTTCTTT. It specifies CASSLNAVLSRKAFF.

This chain joins TRBV19 and TRBJ2-5; 7 nucleotides align to TRBD1. Germline V gene data show CDR1 as LNHDA and CDR2 as SQIVND (reference sequence). J lost 3 bases, V lost 1 base, and 5 bases had no gene match. The length of the CDR3 is 15 residues. CDR3: CASSIGRQGEETQYF. CDR3 sequence (DNA): TGTGCCAGTAGTATAGGACGACAGGGAGAAGAGACCCAGTACTTC.

This clone has a handful of counts. The chain recombines TRBV18 with TRBJ2-1; no reliable D call. The CDR3 sequence is 13 residues long. The germline V gene has CDR1 KGHSH and CDR2 LQKENI. Trimming removed 4 bases at V and 8 bases at J, with 12 bases between. Here the CDR3 DNA reads TGTGCCAGCTCACTGCCTGGAATCTATGAGCAGTTCTTC. Its protein is CASSLPGIYEQFF. The entire variable domain, with the rest obtained from reference TRBV18 and TRBJ2-1, is as follows: NAGVMQNPRHLVRRRGQEARLRCSPMKGHSHVYWYRQLPEEGLKFMVYLQKENIIDESGMPKERFSAEFPKEGPSILRIQQVVRGDSAAYFCASSLPGIYEQFFGPGTRLTVL.

The V call is TRBV11-2, the J call TRBJ2-5; 7 bases fit TRBD1. The germline gives CDR1 SGHAT, CDR2 FQNNGV. This CDR3 is 14 amino acids long. The V and J ends lost 1 base and 4 bases, in that order; junction bases with no gene match: 3. CDR3 loop: CASSLGQGIETQYF. DNA of the CDR3: TGTGCCAGCAGCTTAGGACAGGGAATAGAGACCCAGTACTTC.

The rearrangement uses TRBV10-2 and TRBJ1-2; D may be TRBD1 (5 bases). V was trimmed by 8 bases and J by 0 bases, leaving 16 bases between them. Germline CDR1 reads WSHSY; CDR2 reads SAAADI. There are 15 residues in the CDR3. The CDR3 loop reads CASGPGPQANYGYTF. For the CDR3, the DNA is TGCGCCAGCGGGCCAGGGCCCCAAGCTAACTATGGCTACACCTTC.

V gene TRBV5-1 combines with J gene TRBJ2-3; 8 bases align to TRBD1. CDR1 and CDR2 from the germline V gene are SGHRS and YFSETQ. The CDR3 has 14 residues. The ends lost 4 bases at V and 0 bases at J; junction bases unmatched: 1. The CDR3 loop reads CASSGQGSTDTQYF. In nucleotides, the CDR3 is TGCGCCAGCAGCGGACAGGGTAGCACAGATACGCAGTATTTT.

The chain recombines TRBV5-1 with TRBJ1-4; a possible D gene is TRBD1 (5 bases). The germline V gene encodes CDR1 SGHRS and CDR2 YFSETQ. This CDR3 comprises 15 residues. Deletions cut 4 bases from V and 8 bases from J, with 18 bases between. The CDR3 DNA sequence: TGCGCCAGCAGCCCGAGCTCCCCACGGGACGAAAAACTGTTTTTT. It translates to CASSPSSPRDEKLFF.

This clone was seen only once. V is TRBV5-4 and J is TRBJ2-2; D gene unclear. V lost 5 bases, J lost 2 bases, and 4 bases lay in between. This CDR3 has 12 amino acids. Per the germline V gene, CDR1 is SGHNT and CDR2 is YYREEE (reference sequence). The CDR3 bases are TGTGCCAGCAGGCCCAACACCGGGGAGCTGTTTTTT. This gives the protein CASRPNTGELFF.

This clone was observed a single time. This likely came from a read error, as a far larger clone is one base away. V gene TRBV7-9 combines with J gene TRBJ2-5, with D unclear. CDR3 length: 12 amino acids. Germline values: CDR1 SEHNR, CDR2 FQNEAQ (reference sequence). Deletions cut 3 bases from V and 3 bases from J, with 5 bases between. CDR3 bases: TGTGCCAGCAGCTTGGACGAAGAGACCCAGTACTTC. Protein: CASSLDEETQYF.

As concerns this clone: The same CDR3 also results from other DNA sequences found in this sample. The V and J genes are TRBV2 and TRBJ2-1, with 11 nucleotides matching TRBD2. Germline CDR1 is SNHLY and CDR2 is FYNNEI. The ends lost 4 bases at V and 4 bases at J; junction bases unmatched: 0. The CDR3 sequence is 14 residues long. The CDR3 DNA reads TGTGCCAGCAGTGCTAGCGGGAGGTACAATGAGCAGTTCTTC. This codes for CASSASGRYNEQFF.

This clone has just one count. The J gene is TRBJ2-7, the V gene TRBV11-2; 11 bases map to TRBD1. The CDR3 spans 16 residues. Looked up from germline, CDR1 is SGHAT and CDR2 is FQNNGV. Trimming took 3 bases from V and 3 from J; bases not matched to a gene: 7. The chain's CDR3 is CASSFSGTGGFYEQYF. CDR3 nucleotide sequence: TGTGCCAGCAGCTTCTCAGGGACAGGGGGATTCTACGAGCAGTACTTC.

The chain carries TRBV11-2 and TRBJ2-2; no clear D. Germline V CDR1 and CDR2: SGHAT, FQNNGV. The ends were cut back, 0 bases at V and 7 bases at J, with 6 bases in the middle. The CDR3 is 13 amino acids. In nucleotides, the CDR3 is TGTGCCAGCAGCTTAGATGGTTACGGGGAGCTGTTTTTT. Translating it yields CASSLDGYGELFF. Looking up the rest from reference TRBV11-2 and TRBJ2-2 gives the full variable domain: EAGVAQSPRYKIIEKRQSVAFWCNPISGHATLYWYQQILGQGPKLLIQFQNNGVVDDSQLPKDRFSAERLKGVDSTLKIQPAKLEDSAVYLCASSLDGYGELFFGEGSRLTVL.

V usage is TRBV2 and J usage is TRBJ2-2, with 7 bases identical to TRBD2. This CDR3 spans 13 amino acids. Unmatched junction bases numbered 5, after V lost 9 bases and J lost 4 bases. Germline CDR1 reads SNHLY; CDR2 reads FYNNEI. The CDR3 nucleotides read TGTGCCAGATTACTAGCGAGCACCGGGGAGCTGTTTTTT. Translating gives CARLLASTGELFF.

This clone came up a few times. The gene calls are TRBV7-2 and TRBJ2-3; TRBD2 is a possible D gene (6 bases). The germline V gene has CDR1 SGHTA and CDR2 FQGNSA. The CDR3 extends over 16 amino acids. V lost 1 base, J lost 5 bases, and 16 bases lay in between. The CDR3 protein is CASSLVGSSAGDTQYF. CDR3 DNA: TGTGCCAGCAGCTTAGTCGGGTCTAGCGCTGGAGATACGCAGTATTTT.

This chain joins TRBV18 and TRBJ2-1; D assignment may be TRBD1 or TRBD2 (5 bases each). Germline CDR1 and CDR2: KGHSH and LQKENI. The length of the CDR3 is 14 residues. The V gene lost 2 bases and the J gene lost 9 bases, with 14 bases spanning the gap. The CDR3 sequence: CASSPKTGGAEQFF. Here the CDR3 DNA reads TGTGCCAGCTCACCAAAGACTGGGGGAGCTGAGCAGTTCTTC.

The sample holds a few counts of this clone. The chain carries TRBV15 and TRBJ2-1; weak D call: TRBD2 (5 bases). The CDR3 is made up of 18 amino acids. The V end was cut by 0 bases, the J end by 0 bases, with 15 bases between. Germline V lookup: CDR1 LNHNV, CDR2 YYDKDF (reference sequence). The CDR3 sequence is CATSRDFQRGSSYNEQFF. In DNA form, the CDR3 reads TGTGCCACCAGCAGAGATTTCCAACGGGGAAGCTCCTACAATGAGCAGTTCTTC.

This sequence joins TRBV2 and TRBJ1-5, with D uncertain. Germline V gene lookup returns CDR1 SNHLY and CDR2 FYNNEI. V lost 7 bases to trimming and J lost 0 bases, with 7 bases between them. The CDR3 spans 13 residues. The CDR3 region has the DNA TGTGCCAGCATGTACTATAGCAATCAGCCCCAGCATTTT. It yields the protein CASMYYSNQPQHF.

Concerning this clone itself: The junction departs from the called germline gene at one end, perhaps through a read error. This chain links TRBV7-7 with TRBJ2-2; D perhaps matches TRBD1 (5 bases). This CDR3 region has 15 residues. Germline CDR1 reads SSHAT; CDR2 reads FNYEAQ (reference sequence). This CDR3 reads CASSPRVRDTGELFF. CDR3 coding DNA: TGTGCTAGCAGCCCCAGGGTCAGGGACACCGGGGAGCTGTTTTTT.

This clone was counted at least ten times. V usage is TRBV7-9 and J usage is TRBJ1-1, with D perhaps TRBD1 (6 bases). Trimming left V 5 bases short and J 0 bases short, with 16 bases between. The germline CDR1 and CDR2 sequences are SEHNR and FQNEAQ (reference sequence). This CDR3 has 16 residues. Here the CDR3 DNA reads TGTGCCAGCAGCAAACGGACGACAGGCGTGAACACTGAAGCTTTCTTT. Its protein product is CASSKRTTGVNTEAFF.